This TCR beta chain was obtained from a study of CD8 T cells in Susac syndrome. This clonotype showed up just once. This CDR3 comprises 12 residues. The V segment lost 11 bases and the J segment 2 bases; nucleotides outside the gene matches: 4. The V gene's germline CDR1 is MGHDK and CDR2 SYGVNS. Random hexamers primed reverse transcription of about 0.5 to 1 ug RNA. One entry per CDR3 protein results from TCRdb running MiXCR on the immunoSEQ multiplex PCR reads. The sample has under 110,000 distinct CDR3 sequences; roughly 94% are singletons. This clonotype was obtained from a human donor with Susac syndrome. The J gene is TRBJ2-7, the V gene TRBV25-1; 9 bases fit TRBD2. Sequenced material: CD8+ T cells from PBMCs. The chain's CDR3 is CAVAGGAYEQYF. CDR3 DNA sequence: TGTGCCGTGGCGGGGGGGGCCTACGAGCAGTACTTC.